This T cell receptor beta chain is drawn from a study of T cell responses to AZD1222 COVID-19 vaccine. This table comes from immunoSEQ multiplex PCR, and its TCRdb copy is limited to in-frame clones, with some not included. The repertoire includes about 120,000 clones, approximately 90% of them detected once, and 2% to 2.5% sits in the top ten. This CDR3 has 15 residues. Germline V gives CDR1 SQVTM, CDR2 ANQGSEA. Trimming shortened V by 0 bases and J by 1 base, and 7 bases separated the two germline ends. This sequence was found in an adult in good health. This specimen consisted of peripheral blood, obtained on day 0 of AZD1222 vaccination. The rearrangement uses TRBV29-1 and TRBJ2-6; D not resolved. The CDR3 DNA reads TGCAGCGTTGAAGATCCGGGTTCTGGGGCCAACGTCCTGACTTTC. Amino acid sequence: CSVEDPGSGANVLTF.